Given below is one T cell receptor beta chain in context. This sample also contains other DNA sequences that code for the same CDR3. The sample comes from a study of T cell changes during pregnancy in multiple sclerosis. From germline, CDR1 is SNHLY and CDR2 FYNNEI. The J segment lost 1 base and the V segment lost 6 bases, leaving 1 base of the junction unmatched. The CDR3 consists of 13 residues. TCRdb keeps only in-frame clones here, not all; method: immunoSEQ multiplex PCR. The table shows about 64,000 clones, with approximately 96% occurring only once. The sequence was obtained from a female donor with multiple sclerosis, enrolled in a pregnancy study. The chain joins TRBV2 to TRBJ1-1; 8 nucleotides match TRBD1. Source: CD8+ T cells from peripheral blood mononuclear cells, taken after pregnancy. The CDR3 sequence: CASSGQGNTEAFF. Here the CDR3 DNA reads TGTGCCAGCAGCGGACAGGGGAACACTGAAGCTTTCTTT.